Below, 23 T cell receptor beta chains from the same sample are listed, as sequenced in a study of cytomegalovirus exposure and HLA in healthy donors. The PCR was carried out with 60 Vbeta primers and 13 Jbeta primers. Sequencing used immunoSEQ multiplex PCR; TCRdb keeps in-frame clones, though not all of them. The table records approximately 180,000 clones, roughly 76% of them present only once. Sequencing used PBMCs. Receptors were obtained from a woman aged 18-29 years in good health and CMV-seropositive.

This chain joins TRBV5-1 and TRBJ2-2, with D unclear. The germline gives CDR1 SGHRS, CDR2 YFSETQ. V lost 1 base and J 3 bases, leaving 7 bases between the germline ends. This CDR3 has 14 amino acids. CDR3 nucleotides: TGCGCCAGCAGCTTGAGCTCCCACACCGGGGAGCTGTTTTTT. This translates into CASSLSSHTGELFF.

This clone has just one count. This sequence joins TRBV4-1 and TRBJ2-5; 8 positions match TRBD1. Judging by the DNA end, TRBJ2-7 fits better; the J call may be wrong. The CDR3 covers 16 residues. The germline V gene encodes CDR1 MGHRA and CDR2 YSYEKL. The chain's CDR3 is CASSQVSQGALYEQYF. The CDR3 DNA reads TGCGCCAGCAGCCAAGTCAGCCAGGGGGCTCTTTACGAGCAGTACTTC.

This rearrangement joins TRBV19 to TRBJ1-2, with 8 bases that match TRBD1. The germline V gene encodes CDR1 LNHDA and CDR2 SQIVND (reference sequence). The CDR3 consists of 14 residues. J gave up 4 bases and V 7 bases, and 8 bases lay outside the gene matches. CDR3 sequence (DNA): TGTGCCAGTAAACTCGACAGGGGCGCCTATGGCTACACCTTC. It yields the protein CASKLDRGAYGYTF.

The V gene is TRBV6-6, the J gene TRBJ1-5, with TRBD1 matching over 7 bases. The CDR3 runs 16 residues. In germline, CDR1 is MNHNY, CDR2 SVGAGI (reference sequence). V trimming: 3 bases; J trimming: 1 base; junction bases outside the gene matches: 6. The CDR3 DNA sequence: TGTGCCAGCAGTTATCCCGACAGGGTAAGCAATCAGCCCCAGCATTTT. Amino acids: CASSYPDRVSNQPQHF.

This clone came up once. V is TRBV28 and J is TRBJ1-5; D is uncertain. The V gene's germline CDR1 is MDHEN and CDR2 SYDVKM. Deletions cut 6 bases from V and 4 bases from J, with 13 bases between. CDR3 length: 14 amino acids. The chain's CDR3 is CASRPTGINQPQHF. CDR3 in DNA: TGTGCCAGCAGACCTACGGGGATAAATCAGCCCCAGCATTTT.

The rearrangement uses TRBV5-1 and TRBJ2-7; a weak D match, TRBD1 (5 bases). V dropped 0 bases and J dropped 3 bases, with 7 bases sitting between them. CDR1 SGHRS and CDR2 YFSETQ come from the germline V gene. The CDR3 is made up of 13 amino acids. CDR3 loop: CASSLDDSYEQYF. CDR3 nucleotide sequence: TGCGCCAGCAGCTTGGACGACAGCTACGAGCAGTACTTC.

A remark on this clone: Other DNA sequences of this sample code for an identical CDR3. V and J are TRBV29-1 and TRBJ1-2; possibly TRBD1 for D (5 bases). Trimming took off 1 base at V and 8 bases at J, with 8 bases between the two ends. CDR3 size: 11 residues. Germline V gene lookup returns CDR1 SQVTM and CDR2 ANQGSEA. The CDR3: CSVEVGGGYTF. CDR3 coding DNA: TGCAGCGTTGAAGTCGGGGGAGGCTACACCTTC.

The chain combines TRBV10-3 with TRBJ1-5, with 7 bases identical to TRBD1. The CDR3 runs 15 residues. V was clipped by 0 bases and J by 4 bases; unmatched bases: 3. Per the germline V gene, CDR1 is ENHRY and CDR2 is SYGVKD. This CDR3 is CAISESTGSNQPQHF. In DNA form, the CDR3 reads TGTGCCATCAGTGAGTCGACAGGGTCAAATCAGCCCCAGCATTTT.

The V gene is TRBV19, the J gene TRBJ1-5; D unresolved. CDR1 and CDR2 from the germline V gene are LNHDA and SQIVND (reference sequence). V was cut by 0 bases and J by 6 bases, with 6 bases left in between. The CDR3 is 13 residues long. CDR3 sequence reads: CASSIDRGQPQHF. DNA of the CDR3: TGTGCCAGTAGTATAGATCGGGGTCAGCCCCAGCATTTT.

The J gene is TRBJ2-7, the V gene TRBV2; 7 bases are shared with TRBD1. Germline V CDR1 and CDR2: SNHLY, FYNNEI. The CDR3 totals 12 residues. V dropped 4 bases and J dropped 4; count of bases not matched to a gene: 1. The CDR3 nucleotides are TGTGCCAGCAGTGGGGACAGTTACGAGCAGTACTTC. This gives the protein CASSGDSYEQYF.

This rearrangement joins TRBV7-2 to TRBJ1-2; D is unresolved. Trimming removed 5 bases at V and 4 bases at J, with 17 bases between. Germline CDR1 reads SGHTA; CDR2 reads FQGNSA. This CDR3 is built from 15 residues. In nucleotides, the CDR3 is TGTGCCAGCAGCCCAAGCTCGGGGTTTAGCTATGGCTACACCTTC. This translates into CASSPSSGFSYGYTF.

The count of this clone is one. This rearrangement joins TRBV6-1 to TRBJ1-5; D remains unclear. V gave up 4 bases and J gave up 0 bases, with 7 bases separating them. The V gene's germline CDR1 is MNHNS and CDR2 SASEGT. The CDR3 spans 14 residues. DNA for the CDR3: TGTGCCAGCAGTGGCAGAAATAGCAATCAGCCCCAGCATTTT. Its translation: CASSGRNSNQPQHF.

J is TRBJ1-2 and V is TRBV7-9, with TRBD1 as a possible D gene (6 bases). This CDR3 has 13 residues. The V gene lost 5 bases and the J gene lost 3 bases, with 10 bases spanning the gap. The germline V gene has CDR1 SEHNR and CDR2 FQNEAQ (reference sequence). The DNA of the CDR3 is TGTGCCAGCAGCCAGGGGACGTACTATGGCTACACCTTC. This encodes CASSQGTYYGYTF.

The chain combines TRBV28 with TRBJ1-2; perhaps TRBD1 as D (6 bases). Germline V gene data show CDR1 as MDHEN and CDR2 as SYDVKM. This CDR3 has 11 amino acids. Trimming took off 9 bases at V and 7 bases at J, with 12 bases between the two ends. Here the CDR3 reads CASKTGRGYTF. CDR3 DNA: TGTGCCAGTAAGACAGGTCGTGGCTACACCTTC.

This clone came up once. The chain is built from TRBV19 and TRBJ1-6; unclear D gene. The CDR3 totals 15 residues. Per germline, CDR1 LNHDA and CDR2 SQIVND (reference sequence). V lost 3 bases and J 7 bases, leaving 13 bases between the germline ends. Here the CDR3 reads CASSIGGQKNSPLHF. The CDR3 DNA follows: TGTGCCAGTAGTATCGGCGGTCAAAAGAATTCACCCCTCCACTTT.

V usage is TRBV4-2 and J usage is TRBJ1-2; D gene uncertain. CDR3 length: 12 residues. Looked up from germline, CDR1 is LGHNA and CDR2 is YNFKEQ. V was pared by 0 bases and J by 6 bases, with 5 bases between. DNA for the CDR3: TGTGCCAGCAGCCAAGAGGGCGATGGCTACACCTTC. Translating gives CASSQEGDGYTF.

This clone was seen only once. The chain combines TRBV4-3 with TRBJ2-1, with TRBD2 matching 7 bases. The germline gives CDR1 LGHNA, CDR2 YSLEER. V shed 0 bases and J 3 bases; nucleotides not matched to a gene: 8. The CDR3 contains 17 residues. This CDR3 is CASSQELIGGNYNEQFF. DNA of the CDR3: TGCGCCAGCAGCCAAGAGCTGATCGGGGGGAACTACAATGAGCAGTTCTTC.

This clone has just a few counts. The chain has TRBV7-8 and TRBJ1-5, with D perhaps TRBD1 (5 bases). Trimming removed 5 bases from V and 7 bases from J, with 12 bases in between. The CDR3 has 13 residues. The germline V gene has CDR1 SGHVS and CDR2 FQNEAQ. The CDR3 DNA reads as TGTGCCAGCAGCCCTGAGCGGGGGCAGCCCCAGCATTTT. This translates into CASSPERGQPQHF.

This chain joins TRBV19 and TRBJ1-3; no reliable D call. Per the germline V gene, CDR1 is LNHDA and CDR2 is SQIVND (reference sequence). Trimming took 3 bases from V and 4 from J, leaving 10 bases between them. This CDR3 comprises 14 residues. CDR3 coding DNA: TGTGCCAGTAGTATGAACAGAGCAGGAAACACCATATATTTT. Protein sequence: CASSMNRAGNTIYF.

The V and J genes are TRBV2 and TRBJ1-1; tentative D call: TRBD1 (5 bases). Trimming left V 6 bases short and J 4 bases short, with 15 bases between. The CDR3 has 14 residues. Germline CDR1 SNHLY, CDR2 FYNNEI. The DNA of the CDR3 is TGTGCCAGCAGACCGGACATCTCGGGCACTGAAGCTTTCTTT. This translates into CASRPDISGTEAFF.

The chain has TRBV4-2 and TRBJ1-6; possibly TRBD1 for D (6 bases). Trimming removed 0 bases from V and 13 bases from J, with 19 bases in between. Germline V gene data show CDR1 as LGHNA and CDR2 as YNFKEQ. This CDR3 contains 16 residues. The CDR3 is CASSQDPDRTVSPLHF. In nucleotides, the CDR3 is TGTGCCAGCAGCCAAGATCCCGACAGGACCGTCTCCCCCCTCCACTTT.

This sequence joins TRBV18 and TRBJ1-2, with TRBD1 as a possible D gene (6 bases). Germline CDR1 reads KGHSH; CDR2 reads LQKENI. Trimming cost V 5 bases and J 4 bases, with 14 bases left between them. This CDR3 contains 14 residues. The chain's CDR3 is CASSIQDRFYGYTF. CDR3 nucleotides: TGTGCCAGCTCAATCCAGGACAGATTCTATGGCTACACCTTC.

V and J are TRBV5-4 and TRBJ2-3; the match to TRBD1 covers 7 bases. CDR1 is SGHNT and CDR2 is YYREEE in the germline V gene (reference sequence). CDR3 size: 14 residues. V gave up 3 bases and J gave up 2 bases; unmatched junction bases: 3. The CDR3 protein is CASSYTGDTDTQYF. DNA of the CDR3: TGTGCCAGCAGCTATACAGGGGACACAGATACGCAGTATTTT.